A selection of T cell receptor beta chains follows, all from one sample in a study of blood T cell repertoires in COVID-19. Clones were sequenced by immunoSEQ multiplex PCR, and TCRdb holds only the in-frame ones, with some missing. This sample yields 35,000 to 40,000 clones, of which around four fifths are seen a single time; around 5% belongs to the top ten. Material: peripheral blood. These receptors were obtained from a man in his forties or fifties with active COVID-19. The CDR3 runs from the conserved cysteine through the conserved F or W. The D gene is left open where the match is weak. Only part of the rows carry a size: once, few, many, or a class if the clone is expanded.

>TRBV28|.|TRBJ2-7|.
TGTGCCAGCAGTTTAGTCTGGGGGGACGAGCAGTACTTC
CASSLVWGDEQYF
>TRBV21-1|.|TRBJ2-7|.
TGTGCCAGCAGCAAAGAGGGGACAGAAGCCGAGCAGTACTTC
CASSKEGTEAEQYF
>TRBV19|few|TRBJ1-6|TRBD1
TGTGCCAGTAGTTTCGACAGGGGTTCACCCCTCCACTTT
CASSFDRGSPLHF
>TRBV6-5|.|TRBJ2-5|.
TGTGCCAGCAGTTACGCCAACTACCAGCCGGGGGAGACCCAGTACTTC
CASSYANYQPGETQYF
>TRBV7-2|few|TRBJ2-5|.
TGTGCCAGCAGCATGCGCAGGAACCAAGAGACCCAGTACTTC
CASSMRRNQETQYF
>TRBV27|few|TRBJ1-2|.
TGTGCCAGCAGTCGCCCGACTTCCTATGGCTACACCTTC
CASSRPTSYGYTF
>TRBV19|.|TRBJ2-2|.
TGTGCCAGCCAGACTCCCGCCGAGACCGGGGAGCTGTTTTTT
CASQTPAETGELFF
>TRBV6-6|.|TRBJ2-3|.
TGTGCCAGCAGTTACGAAGACGGGAGCACAGATACGCAGTATTTT
CASSYEDGSTDTQYF
>TRBV4-1|.|TRBJ1-4|.
TGCGCCAGCAGCCAGGTGGGGGGAATTGAAAAACTGTTTTTT
CASSQVGGIEKLFF
>TRBV6-5|.|TRBJ1-5|TRBD1
TGTGCCAGCAGTTGGACAGGGCCGCGCCAGCCCCAGCATTTT
CASSWTGPRQPQHF
>TRBV27|.|TRBJ1-2|.
TGTGCCAGCAGTTTATTTGCCGGGACAAGTAACTATGGCTACACCTTC
CASSLFAGTSNYGYTF
>TRBV6-5|.|TRBJ1-4|.
TGTGCCAGCTCAGGGTTTCCTAATGAAAAACTGTTTTTT
CASSGFPNEKLFF
>TRBV14|.|TRBJ1-2|TRBD1
TGTGCCAGCAGCGCCCAGGGGGGTGGCTACACCTTC
CASSAQGGGYTF
>TRBV28|.|TRBJ2-1|TRBD1
TGTGCCAGCAGATTAACAGGGGGACCTTTCAATGAGCAGTTCTTC
CASRLTGGPFNEQFF
>TRBV27|.|TRBJ1-5|.
TGTGCCAGCAGCTACGCGAGCAATCAGCCCCAGCATTTT
CASSYASNQPQHF
>TRBV18|.|TRBJ1-1|.
TGTGCCAGCTCACCGAATGAAGGGAGTTGGGAAGCTTTCTTT
CASSPNEGSWEAFF
>TRBV5-6|.|TRBJ2-5|.
TGTGCCAGCAGCTTGGGGTTCCCAGTGACCCAGTACTTC
CASSLGFPVTQYF
>TRBV9|.|TRBJ1-5|TRBD1
TGTGCCAGCAGCTCAGGGGGCGCGGGTCAGCCCCAGCATTTT
CASSSGGAGQPQHF
>TRBV5-4|few|TRBJ2-3|.
TGTGCCAGCAGGCAAACCGGACTGAGCACAGATACGCAGTATTTT
CASRQTGLSTDTQYF
>TRBV7-8|.|TRBJ1-3|TRBD1
TGTGCCAGCAGCTTCGCCGGGCAGGGGGAAAACACCATATATTTT
CASSFAGQGENTIYF
>TRBV27|few|TRBJ2-1|TRBD2
TGTGCCAGCAGTCCCGGACTAGCGGGGGTCCTACACTACAATGAGCAGTTCTTC
CASSPGLAGVLHYNEQFF
>TRBV4-3|.|TRBJ1-2|TRBD1
TGCGCCAGCAGCCAGGAACTAGGGGGCGGGCTCTATGGCTACACCTTC
CASSQELGGGLYGYTF
>TRBV27|.|TRBJ2-5|.
TGTGCCAGCAGTTTAGCCAGGGGCGAGACCCAGTACTTC
CASSLARGETQYF
>TRBV6-5|.|TRBJ2-7|.
TGTGCCAGCAGTTACGTAAGGGGTCCTTACTACGAGCAGTACTTC
CASSYVRGPYYEQYF
>TRBV4-1|.|TRBJ1-1|.
TGCGCCAGCAGCCAAGAGACAGTCATGAACACTGAAGCTTTCTTT
CASSQETVMNTEAFF
>TRBV4-2|.|TRBJ1-2|.
TGTGCCAGCAGCCAAGATGAGGACTATGGCTACACCTTC
CASSQDEDYGYTF
>TRBV10-3|.|TRBJ2-3|TRBD2
TGTGCCACCCACACCGGGGGGGCAGATACGCAGTATTTT
CATHTGGADTQYF
>TRBV12-3/TRBV12-4|few|TRBJ1-5|.
TGTGCCAGCAAGGGGAGCAATCAGCCCCAGCATTTT
CASKGSNQPQHF
>TRBV3-1/TRBV3-2|once|TRBJ2-7|.
TGTGCCAGCAGCCAAGACGGGACTCCCCGGGGGCAGTACTTC
CASSQDGTPRGQYF